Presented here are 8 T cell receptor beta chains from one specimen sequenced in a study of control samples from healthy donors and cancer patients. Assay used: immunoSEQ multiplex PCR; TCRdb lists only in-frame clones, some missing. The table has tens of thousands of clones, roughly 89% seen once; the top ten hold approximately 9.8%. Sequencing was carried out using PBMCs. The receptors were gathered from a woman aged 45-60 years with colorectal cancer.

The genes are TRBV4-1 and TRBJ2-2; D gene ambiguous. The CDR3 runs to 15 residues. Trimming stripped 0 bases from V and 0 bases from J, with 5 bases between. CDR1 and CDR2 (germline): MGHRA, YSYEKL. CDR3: CASSQEPANTGELFF. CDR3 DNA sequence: TGCGCCAGCAGCCAAGAACCAGCGAACACCGGGGAGCTGTTTTTT.

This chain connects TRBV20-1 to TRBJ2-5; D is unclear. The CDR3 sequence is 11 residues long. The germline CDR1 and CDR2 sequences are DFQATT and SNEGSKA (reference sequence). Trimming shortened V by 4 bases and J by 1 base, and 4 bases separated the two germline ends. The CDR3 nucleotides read TGCAGTGCTAATCTCCAAGAGACCCAGTACTTC. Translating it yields CSANLQETQYF.

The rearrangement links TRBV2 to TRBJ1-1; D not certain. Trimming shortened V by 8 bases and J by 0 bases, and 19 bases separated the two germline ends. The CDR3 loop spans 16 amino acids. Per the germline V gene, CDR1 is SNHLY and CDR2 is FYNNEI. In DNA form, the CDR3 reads TGTGCCAGCGATGAGACGGGGATTATAATGAACACTGAAGCTTTCTTT. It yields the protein CASDETGIIMNTEAFF.

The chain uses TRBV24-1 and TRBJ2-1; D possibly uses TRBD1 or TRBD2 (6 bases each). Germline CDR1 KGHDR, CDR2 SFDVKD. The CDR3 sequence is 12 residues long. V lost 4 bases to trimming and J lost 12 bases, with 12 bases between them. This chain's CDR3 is CATSEEGRGQFF. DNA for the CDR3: TGTGCCACCAGTGAGGAGGGCAGGGGGCAGTTCTTC.

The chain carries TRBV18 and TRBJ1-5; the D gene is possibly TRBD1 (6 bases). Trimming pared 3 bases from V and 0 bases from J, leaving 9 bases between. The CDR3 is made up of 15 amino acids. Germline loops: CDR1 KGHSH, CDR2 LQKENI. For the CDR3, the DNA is TGTGCCAGCTCACCTTCGACAGGTAGCAATCAGCCCCAGCATTTT. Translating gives CASSPSTGSNQPQHF.

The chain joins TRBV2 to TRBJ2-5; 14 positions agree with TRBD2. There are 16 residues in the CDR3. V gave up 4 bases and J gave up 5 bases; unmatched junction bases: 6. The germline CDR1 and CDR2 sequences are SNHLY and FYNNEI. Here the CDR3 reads CASSGTSGGTPETQYF. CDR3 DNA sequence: TGTGCCAGCAGTGGGACTAGCGGGGGGACCCCCGAGACCCAGTACTTC. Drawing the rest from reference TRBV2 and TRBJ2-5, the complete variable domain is EPEVTQTPSHQVTQMGQEVILRCVPISNHLYFYWYRQILGQKVEFLVSFYNNEISEKSEIFDDQFSVERPDGSNFTLKIRSTKLEDSAMYFCASSGTSGGTPETQYFGPGTRLLVL.

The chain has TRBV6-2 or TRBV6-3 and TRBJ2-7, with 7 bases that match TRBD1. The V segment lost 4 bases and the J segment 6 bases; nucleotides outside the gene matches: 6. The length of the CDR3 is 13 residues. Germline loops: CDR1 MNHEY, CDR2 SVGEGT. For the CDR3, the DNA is TGTGCCAGCAGTTTGACAGGGTTTAGCGAGCAGTACGTC. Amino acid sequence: CASSLTGFSEQYV.

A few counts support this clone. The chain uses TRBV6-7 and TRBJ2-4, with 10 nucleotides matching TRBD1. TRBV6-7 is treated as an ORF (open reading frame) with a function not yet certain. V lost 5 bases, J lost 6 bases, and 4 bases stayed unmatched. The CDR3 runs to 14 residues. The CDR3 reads CASSPRDRGNIQYF. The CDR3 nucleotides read TGTGCCAGCAGTCCCCGGGACAGGGGAAACATTCAGTACTTC.